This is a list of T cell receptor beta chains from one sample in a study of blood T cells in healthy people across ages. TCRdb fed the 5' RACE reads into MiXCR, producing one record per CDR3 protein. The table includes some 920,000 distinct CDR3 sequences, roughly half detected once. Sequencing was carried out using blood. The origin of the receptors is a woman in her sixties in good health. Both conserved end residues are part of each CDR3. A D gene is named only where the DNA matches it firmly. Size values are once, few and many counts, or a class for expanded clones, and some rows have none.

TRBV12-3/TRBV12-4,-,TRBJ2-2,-,TGTGCCAGCAGTCTCCACAGGACCGAGGGCACCGGGGAGCTGTTTTTT,CASSLHRTEGTGELFF
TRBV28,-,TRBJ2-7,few,TGTGCCAGCAGCCCTTTAGGTGGGCAGGGCTACGAGCAGTACTTC,CASSPLGGQGYEQYF
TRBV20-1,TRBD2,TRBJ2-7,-,TGCAGTGCTTTGCCGGGACTAGTCAACTACGAGCAGTACTTC,CSALPGLVNYEQYF
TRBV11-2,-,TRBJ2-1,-,TGTGCCAGCAGCAGAGGGACTCCCCCCAATGAGCAGTTCTTC,CASSRGTPPNEQFF
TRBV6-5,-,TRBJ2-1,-,TGTGCCAGCAGTTACGCGGAGACTTACAATGAGCAGTTCTTC,CASSYAETYNEQFF
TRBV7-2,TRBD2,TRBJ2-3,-,TGTGCCAGCAGCTCCGCGGGACTAGGCATGAGTACGCAGTATTTT,CASSSAGLGMSTQYF
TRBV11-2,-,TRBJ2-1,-,TGTGCCAGCAGCTTGAAATCCTCCGAGACAGGAGTTACAATGGAGCAGTTCTTC,CASSLKSSETGVTMEQFF
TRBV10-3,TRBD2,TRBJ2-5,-,TGTGCCATCAGTTCTGGGGAGGGATTTGGGGAGACCCAGTACTTC,CAISSGEGFGETQYF
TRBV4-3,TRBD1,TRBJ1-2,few,TGCGCCAGCAGCCAAGAGACAGGGGTTGGCTACACCTTC,CASSQETGVGYTF
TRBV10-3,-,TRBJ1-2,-,TGTGCCATCAGTAATATCACAGGGTCAGCGGTTCGTGGCTACACCTTC,CAISNITGSAVRGYTF